Listed below are T cell receptor beta chains from one sample, sequenced in a study of blood T cell repertoires in COVID-19. The table came from immunoSEQ multiplex PCR; TCRdb's copy has only in-frame clones and leaves some out. The data contain around 220,000 clones, 80% to 90% of them singletons. Material for sequencing was peripheral blood. The receptors originated from a man between 45 and 60 years old with acute or convalescent COVID-19. The CDR3 runs from the conserved cysteine through the conserved F or W. Fields, in order: clone size, V gene, D gene, J gene, CDR3 DNA, CDR3 protein. D genes are given only for firm matches. A clone size is listed for some rows: how often the clone was seen (once, few, many), or a class if it is expanded.

.	TRBV6-5	.	TRBJ2-3	TGTGCCCACGCCGGGGGTCCTAGCACAGATACGCAGTATTTT	CAHAGGPSTDTQYF
.	TRBV10-3	.	TRBJ1-2	TGTGCCATCAGGACAGAAACGGATGGCTACACCTTC	CAIRTETDGYTF
.	TRBV5-1	TRBD1	TRBJ2-1	TGCGCCAGCACCGGGACAGGGAATGGTGAGCAGTTCTTC	CASTGTGNGEQFF
.	TRBV3-1/TRBV3-2	.	TRBJ2-2	TGTGCCAGCAGCCAAGAGTCCAGGGGTTCCGTCACCGGGGAGCTGTTTTTT	CASSQESRGSVTGELFF
.	TRBV7-9	.	TRBJ1-2	TGTGCCAGCAGCACAGTTAACTATGGCTACACCTTC	CASSTVNYGYTF
.	TRBV11-3	TRBD2	TRBJ2-1	TGTGCCAGCAGCTTAGATGGACTAGCGGGGGGTCACAATGAGCAGTTCTTC	CASSLDGLAGGHNEQFF
.	TRBV7-9	TRBD2	TRBJ2-2	TGTGCCAGCAGCTCTCCAGCGGGGGGGAACACCGGGGAGCTGTTTTTT	CASSSPAGGNTGELFF
once	TRBV11-3	.	TRBJ2-1	TGTGCCAGCAGCTTTGTAGGGGGCAATGAGCAGTTCTTC	CASSFVGGNEQFF
once	TRBV5-4	TRBD1	TRBJ2-1	TGTGCCAGCAGCACGCGCGGGACAGGGAATTTGAATGAGCAGTTCTTC	CASSTRGTGNLNEQFF
.	TRBV4-1	.	TRBJ1-6	TGCGCCAGCAGCCGGTTGGAGCAGCAAGATTCACCCCTCCACTTT	CASSRLEQQDSPLHF
.	TRBV21-1	.	TRBJ2-5	TGTGCCAGCAGCAATTCAGGGTTTGAAGAGACCCAGTACTTC	CASSNSGFEETQYF
.	TRBV25-1	.	TRBJ2-7	TGTGCCAGCAGTGAATCGAAACCAGGGGATACCTACGAGCAGTACTTC	CASSESKPGDTYEQYF
.	TRBV3-1/TRBV3-2	.	TRBJ2-1	TGTGCCAGCAGCCAACAGAACTCCTACAATGAGCAGTTCTTC	CASSQQNSYNEQFF
.	TRBV6-2/TRBV6-3	.	TRBJ1-2	TGTGCCAGCAGTTATCGGGGGAGCGGAGGCTACACCTTC	CASSYRGSGGYTF
.	TRBV5-1	TRBD1	TRBJ2-1	TGCGCCAGCAGCTTTGAGGACAGGGCCCCGGGGAATGAGCAGTTCTTC	CASSFEDRAPGNEQFF
.	TRBV10-3	.	TRBJ1-4	TGTGCCATCAGTGAGACCCGGGGGGAAAAACTGTTTTTT	CAISETRGEKLFF
.	TRBV19	.	TRBJ1-2	TGTGCCAGTAGTATAGGAGAGAACTATGGCTACACCTTC	CASSIGENYGYTF
.	TRBV29-1	.	TRBJ2-2	TGCAGCGTTGGGGACTCCCATGCCGGGGAGCTGTTTTTT	CSVGDSHAGELFF
once	TRBV18	.	TRBJ1-4	TGTGCCAGCTCACCAGGTTCCCTGGCAGGTGAAAAACTGTTTTTT	CASSPGSLAGEKLFF
.	TRBV5-6	.	TRBJ1-2	TGTGCCAGCAGCCCACCTGACAGAGCATGGTATGGCTACACCTTC	CASSPPDRAWYGYTF